The T cell receptor (beta chain) described here comes from a study of blood T cell repertoires in COVID-19. Study overall: T cells, B-cell-depleted T cells, or PBMCs provided the cDNA or gDNA that served as material.

Original methodology: Nucleated cell number was recorded as an estimate derived from reference gene primer amplification. The data were produced by immunoSEQ multiplex PCR, yet TCRdb's version contains in-frame clones alone and is incomplete. The V and J calls and the clone size are those of that table, but D and trimming were determined from the DNA. The table records about 200,000 clones, about 80% of them present only once. This clone was detected once. Germline CDR1 reads MDHEN; CDR2 reads SYDVKM. V was shortened by 8 bases and J by 2 bases, with 10 bases between the two germline ends. This CDR3 is 13 amino acids long.

What was sequenced was peripheral blood. The chain recombines TRBV28 with TRBJ1-5, with D perhaps matching TRBD1 (5 bases). The sequence was collected from a human donor with acute or convalescent COVID-19. The donor label of this sample is uncertain. The CDR3 region is CASGGGGNQPQHF. The DNA for the CDR3 is TGTGCCAGCGGGGGGGGTGGCAATCAGCCCCAGCATTTT.